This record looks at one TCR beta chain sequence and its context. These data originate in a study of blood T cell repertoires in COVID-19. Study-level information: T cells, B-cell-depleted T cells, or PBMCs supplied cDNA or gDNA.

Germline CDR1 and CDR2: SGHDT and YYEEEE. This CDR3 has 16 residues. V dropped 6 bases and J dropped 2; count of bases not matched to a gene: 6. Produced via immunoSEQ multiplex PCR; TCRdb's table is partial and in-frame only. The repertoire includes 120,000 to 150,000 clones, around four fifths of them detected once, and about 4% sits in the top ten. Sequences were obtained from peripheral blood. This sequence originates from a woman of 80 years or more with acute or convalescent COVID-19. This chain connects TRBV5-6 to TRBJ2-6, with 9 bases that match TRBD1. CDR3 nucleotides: TGTGCCAGCACGGGACAGGGTCTACCTGGGGCCAACGTCCTGACTTTC. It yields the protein CASTGQGLPGANVLTF.